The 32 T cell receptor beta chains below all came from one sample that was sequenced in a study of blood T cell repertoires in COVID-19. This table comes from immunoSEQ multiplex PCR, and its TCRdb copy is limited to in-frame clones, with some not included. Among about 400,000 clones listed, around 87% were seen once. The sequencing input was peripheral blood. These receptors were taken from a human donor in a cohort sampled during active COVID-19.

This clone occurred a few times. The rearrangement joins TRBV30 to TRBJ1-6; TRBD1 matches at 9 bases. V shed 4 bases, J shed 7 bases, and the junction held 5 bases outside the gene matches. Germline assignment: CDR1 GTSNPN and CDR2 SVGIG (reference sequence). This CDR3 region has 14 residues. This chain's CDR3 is CAWTQGAGNSPLHF. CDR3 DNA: TGTGCCTGGACACAGGGGGCGGGGAATTCACCCCTCCACTTT.

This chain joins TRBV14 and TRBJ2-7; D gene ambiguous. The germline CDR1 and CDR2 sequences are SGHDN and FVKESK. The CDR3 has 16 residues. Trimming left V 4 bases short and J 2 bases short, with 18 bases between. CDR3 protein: CASSPYRSAPTYEQYF. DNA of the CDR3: TGTGCCAGCAGCCCCTACCGGAGCGCCCCGACCTACGAGCAGTACTTC.

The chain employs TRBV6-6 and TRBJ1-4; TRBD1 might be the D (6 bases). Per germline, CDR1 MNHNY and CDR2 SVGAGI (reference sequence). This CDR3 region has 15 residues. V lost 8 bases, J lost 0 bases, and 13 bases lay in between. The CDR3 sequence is CASSWGPSTNEKLFF. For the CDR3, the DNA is TGTGCCAGCTCGTGGGGGCCCTCAACTAATGAAAAACTGTTTTTT.

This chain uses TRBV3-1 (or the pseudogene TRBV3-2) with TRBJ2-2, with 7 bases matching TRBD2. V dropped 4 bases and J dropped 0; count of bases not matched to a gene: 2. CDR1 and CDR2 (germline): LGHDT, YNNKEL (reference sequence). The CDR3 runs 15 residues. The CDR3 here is CASSLGLANTGELFF. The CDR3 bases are TGTGCCAGCAGCCTAGGACTAGCGAACACCGGGGAGCTGTTTTTT.

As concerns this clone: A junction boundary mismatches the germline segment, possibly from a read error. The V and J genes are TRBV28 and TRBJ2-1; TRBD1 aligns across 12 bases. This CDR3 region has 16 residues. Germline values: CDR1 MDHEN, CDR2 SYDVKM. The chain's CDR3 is CASSPAGDRGRETRVF. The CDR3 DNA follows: TGTGCCAGCAGCCCCGCGGGGGACAGGGGGCGTGAGACTAGAGTCTTC.

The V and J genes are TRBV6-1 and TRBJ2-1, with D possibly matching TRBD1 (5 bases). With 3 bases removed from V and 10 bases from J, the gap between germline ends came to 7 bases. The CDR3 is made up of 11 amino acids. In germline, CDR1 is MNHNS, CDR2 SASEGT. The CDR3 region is CASSEWGEQFF. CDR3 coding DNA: TGTGCCAGCAGTGAGTGGGGCGAGCAGTTCTTC.

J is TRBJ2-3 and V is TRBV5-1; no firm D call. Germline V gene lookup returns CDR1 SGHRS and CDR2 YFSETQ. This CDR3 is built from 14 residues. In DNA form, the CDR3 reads TGCCCCGTGCGCCGATCCTCTAGCACAGATACGCAGTATTTT. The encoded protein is CPVRRSSSTDTQYF. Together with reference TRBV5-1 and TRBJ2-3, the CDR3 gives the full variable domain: KAGVTQTPRYLIKTRGQQVTLSCSPISGHRSVSWYQQTPGQGLQFLFEYFSETQRNKGNFPGRFSGRQFSNSRSEMNVSTLELGDSALYLCPVRRSSSTDTQYFGPGTRLTVL.

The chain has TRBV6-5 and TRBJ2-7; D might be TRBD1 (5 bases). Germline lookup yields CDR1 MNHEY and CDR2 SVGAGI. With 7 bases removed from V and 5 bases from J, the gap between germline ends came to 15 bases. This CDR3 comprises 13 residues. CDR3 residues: CASTRAGAHEQYF. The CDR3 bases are TGTGCCAGCACCCGGGCTGGGGCCCACGAGCAGTACTTC.

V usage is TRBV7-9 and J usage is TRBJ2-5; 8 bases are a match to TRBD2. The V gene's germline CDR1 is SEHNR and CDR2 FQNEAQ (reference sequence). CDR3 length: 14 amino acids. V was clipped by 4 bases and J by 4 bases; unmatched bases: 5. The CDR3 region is CASSSGTSAETQYF. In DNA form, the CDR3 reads TGTGCCAGCAGCTCCGGGACTAGTGCAGAGACCCAGTACTTC.

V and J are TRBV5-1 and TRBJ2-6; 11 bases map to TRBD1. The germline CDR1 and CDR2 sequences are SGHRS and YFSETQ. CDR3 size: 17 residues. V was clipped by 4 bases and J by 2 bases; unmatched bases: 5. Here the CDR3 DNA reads TGCGCCAGCAGCATTGGACAGGGGGCGGCTGGGGCCAACGTCCTGACTTTC. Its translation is CASSIGQGAAGANVLTF. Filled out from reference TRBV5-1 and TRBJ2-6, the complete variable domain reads KAGVTQTPRYLIKTRGQQVTLSCSPISGHRSVSWYQQTPGQGLQFLFEYFSETQRNKGNFPGRFSGRQFSNSRSEMNVSTLELGDSALYLCASSIGQGAAGANVLTFGAGSRLTVL.

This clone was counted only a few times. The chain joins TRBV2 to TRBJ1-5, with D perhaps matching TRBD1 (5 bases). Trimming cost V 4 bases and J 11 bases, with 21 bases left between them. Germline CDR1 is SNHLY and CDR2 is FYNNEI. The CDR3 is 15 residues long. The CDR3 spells CASSVTGRGIVSQHF. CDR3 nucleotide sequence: TGTGCCAGCAGTGTAACAGGACGGGGGATTGTTTCCCAGCATTTT.

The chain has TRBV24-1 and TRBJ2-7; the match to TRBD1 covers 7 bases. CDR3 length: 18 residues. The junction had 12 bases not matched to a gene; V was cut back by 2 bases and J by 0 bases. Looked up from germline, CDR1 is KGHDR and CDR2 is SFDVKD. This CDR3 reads CATSDCRSDRSSSYEQYF. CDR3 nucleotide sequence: TGTGCCACCAGTGATTGTAGGTCGGACAGGTCGAGCTCCTACGAGCAGTACTTC.

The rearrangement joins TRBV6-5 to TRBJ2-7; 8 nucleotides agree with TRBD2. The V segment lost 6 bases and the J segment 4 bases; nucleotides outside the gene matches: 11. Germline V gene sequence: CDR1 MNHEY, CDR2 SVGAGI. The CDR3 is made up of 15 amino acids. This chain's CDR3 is CASSPPGLVGYEQYF. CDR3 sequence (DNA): TGTGCCAGCAGCCCACCGGGACTAGTCGGATACGAGCAGTACTTC.

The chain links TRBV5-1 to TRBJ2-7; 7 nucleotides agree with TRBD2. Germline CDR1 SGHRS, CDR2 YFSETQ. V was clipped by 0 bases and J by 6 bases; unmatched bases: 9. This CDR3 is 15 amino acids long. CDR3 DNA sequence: TGCGCCAGCAGCTTGGACGTGGCGGGAGTTGGCGAGCAGTACTTC. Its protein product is CASSLDVAGVGEQYF. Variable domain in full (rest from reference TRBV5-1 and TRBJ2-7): KAGVTQTPRYLIKTRGQQVTLSCSPISGHRSVSWYQQTPGQGLQFLFEYFSETQRNKGNFPGRFSGRQFSNSRSEMNVSTLELGDSALYLCASSLDVAGVGEQYFGPGTRLTVT.

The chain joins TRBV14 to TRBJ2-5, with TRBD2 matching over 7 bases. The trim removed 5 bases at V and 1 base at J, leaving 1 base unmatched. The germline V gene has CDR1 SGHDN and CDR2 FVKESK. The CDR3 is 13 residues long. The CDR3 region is CASSWTSQETQYF. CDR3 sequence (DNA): TGTGCCAGCAGCTGGACTAGCCAAGAGACCCAGTACTTC.

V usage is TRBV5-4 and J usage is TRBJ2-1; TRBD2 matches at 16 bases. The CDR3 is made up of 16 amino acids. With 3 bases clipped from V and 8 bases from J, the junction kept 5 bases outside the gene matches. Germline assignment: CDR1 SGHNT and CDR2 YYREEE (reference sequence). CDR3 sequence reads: CASSSGTSGRGYEQFF. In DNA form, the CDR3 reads TGTGCCAGCAGCTCAGGGACTAGCGGGAGGGGGTATGAGCAGTTCTTC. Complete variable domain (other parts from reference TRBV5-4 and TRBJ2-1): ETGVTQSPTHLIKTRGQQVTLRCSSQSGHNTVSWYQQALGQGPQFIFQYYREEENGRGNFPPRFSGLQFPNYSSELNVNALELDDSALYLCASSSGTSGRGYEQFFGPGTRLTVL.

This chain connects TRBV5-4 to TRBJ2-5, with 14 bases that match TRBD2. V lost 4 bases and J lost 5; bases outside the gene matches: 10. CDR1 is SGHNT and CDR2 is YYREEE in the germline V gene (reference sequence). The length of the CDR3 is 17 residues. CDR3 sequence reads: CASSPPRTSGRRETQYF. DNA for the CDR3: TGTGCCAGCAGCCCTCCCCGGACTAGCGGGAGGAGGGAGACCCAGTACTTC. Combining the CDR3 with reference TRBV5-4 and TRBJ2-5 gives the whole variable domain ETGVTQSPTHLIKTRGQQVTLRCSSQSGHNTVSWYQQALGQGPQFIFQYYREEENGRGNFPPRFSGLQFPNYSSELNVNALELDDSALYLCASSPPRTSGRRETQYFGPGTRLLVL.

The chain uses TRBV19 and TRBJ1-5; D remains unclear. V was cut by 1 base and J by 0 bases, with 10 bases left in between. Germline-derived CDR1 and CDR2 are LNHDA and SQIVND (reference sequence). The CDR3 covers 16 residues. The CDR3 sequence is CASSIVPDYSNQPQHF. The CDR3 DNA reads TGTGCCAGTAGTATAGTGCCGGACTATAGCAATCAGCCCCAGCATTTT.

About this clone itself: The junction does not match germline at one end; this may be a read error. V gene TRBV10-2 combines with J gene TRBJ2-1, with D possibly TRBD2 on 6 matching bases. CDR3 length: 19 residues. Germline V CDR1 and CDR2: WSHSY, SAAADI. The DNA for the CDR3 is TGCGCCAGCCGTGACCCGATTCAGGGAAAGCGGGTCATCCGAGAAAAGCAGTTCTTC. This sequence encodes CASRDPIQGKRVIREKQFF.

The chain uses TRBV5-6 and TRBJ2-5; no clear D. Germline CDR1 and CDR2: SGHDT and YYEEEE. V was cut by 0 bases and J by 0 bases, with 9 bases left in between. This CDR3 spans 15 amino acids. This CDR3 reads CASSLDPHNQETQYF. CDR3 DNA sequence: TGTGCCAGCAGCTTGGACCCACACAACCAAGAGACCCAGTACTTC.

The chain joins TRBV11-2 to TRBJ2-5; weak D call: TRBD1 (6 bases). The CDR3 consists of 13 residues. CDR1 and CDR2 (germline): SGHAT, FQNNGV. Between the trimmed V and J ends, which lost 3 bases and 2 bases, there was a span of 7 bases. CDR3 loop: CASSFGQQETQYF. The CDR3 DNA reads TGTGCCAGCAGCTTTGGACAGCAAGAGACCCAGTACTTC.

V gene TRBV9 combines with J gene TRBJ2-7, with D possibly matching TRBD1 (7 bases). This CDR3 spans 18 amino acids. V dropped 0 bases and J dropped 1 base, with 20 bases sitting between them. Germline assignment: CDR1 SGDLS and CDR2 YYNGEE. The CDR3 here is CASSVGIQGGPGSYEQYF. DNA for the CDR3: TGTGCCAGCAGCGTAGGGATCCAGGGGGGCCCAGGATCCTACGAGCAGTACTTC. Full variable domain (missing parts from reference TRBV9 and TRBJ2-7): DSGVTQTPKHLITATGQRVTLRCSPRSGDLSVYWYQQSLDQGLQFLIQYYNGEERAKGNILERFSAQQFPDLHSELNLSSLELGDSALYFCASSVGIQGGPGSYEQYFGPGTRLTVT.

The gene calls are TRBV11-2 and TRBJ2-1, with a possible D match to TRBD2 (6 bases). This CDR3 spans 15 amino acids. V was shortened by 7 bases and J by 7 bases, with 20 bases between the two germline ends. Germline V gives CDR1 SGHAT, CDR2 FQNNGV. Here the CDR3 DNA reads TGTGCCAGCACCCCGCACCCCGGGACTTCAAATGAGCAGTTCTTC. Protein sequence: CASTPHPGTSNEQFF.

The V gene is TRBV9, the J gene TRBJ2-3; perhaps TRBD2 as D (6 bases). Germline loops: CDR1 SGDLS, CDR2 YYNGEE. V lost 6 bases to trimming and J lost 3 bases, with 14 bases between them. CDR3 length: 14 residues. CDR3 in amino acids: CASTGGGRTDTQYF. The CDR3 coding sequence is TGTGCCAGCACCGGGGGAGGCAGAACAGATACGCAGTATTTT. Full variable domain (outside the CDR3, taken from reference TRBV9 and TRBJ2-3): DSGVTQTPKHLITATGQRVTLRCSPRSGDLSVYWYQQSLDQGLQFLIQYYNGEERAKGNILERFSAQQFPDLHSELNLSSLELGDSALYFCASTGGGRTDTQYFGPGTRLTVL.

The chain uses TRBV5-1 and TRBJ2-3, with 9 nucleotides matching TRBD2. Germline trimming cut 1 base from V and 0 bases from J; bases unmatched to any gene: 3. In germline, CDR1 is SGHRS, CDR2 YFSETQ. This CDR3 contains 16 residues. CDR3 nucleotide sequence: TGCGCCAGCAGCTTGCCTAGCGGGGACAGCACAGATACGCAGTATTTT. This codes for CASSLPSGDSTDTQYF.

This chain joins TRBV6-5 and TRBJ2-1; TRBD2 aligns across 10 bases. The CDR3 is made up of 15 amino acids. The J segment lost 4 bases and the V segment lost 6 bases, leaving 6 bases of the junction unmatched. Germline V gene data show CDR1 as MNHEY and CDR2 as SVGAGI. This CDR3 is CASSPGTSDYNEQFF. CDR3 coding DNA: TGTGCCAGCAGCCCCGGGACTAGCGATTACAATGAGCAGTTCTTC.

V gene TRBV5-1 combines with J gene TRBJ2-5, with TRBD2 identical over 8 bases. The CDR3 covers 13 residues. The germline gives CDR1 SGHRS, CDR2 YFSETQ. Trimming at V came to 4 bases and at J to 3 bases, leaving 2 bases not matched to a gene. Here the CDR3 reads CASSVGLEETQYF. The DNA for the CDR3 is TGCGCCAGCAGCGTGGGACTAGAAGAGACCCAGTACTTC.

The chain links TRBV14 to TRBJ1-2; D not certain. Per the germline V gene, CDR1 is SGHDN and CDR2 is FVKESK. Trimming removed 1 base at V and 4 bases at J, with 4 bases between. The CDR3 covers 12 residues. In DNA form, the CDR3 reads TGTGCCAGCAGCCAAGCCGTCTATGGCTACACCTTC. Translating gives CASSQAVYGYTF.

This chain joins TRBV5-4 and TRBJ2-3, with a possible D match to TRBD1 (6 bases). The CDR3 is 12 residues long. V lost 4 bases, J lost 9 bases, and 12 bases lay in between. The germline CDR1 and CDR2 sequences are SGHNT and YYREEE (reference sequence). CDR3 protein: CASSRQDSTQYF. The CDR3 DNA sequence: TGTGCCAGCAGCCGACAGGACTCCACGCAGTATTTT.

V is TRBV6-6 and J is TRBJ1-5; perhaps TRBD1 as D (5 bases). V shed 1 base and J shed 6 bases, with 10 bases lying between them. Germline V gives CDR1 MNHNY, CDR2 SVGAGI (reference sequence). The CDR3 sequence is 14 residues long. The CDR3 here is CASSYYGRGQPQHF. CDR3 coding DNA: TGTGCCAGCAGTTACTACGGGAGGGGTCAGCCCCAGCATTTT.

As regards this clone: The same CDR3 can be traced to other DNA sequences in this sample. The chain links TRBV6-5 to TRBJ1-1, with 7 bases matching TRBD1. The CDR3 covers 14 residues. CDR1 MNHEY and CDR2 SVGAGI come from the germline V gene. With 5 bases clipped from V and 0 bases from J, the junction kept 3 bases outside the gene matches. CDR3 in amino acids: CASSRTGLNTEAFF. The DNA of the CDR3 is TGTGCCAGCAGTAGGACAGGACTGAACACTGAAGCTTTCTTT.

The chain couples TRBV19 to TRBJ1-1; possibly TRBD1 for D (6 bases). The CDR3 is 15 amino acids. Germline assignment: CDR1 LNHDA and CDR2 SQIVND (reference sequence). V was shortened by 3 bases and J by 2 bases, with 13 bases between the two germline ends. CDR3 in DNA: TGTGCCAGTAGTATCAGGGGATTCCCCAACACTGAAGCTTTCTTT. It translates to CASSIRGFPNTEAFF.